These 27 T cell receptor beta chains were all obtained from the same sample, sequenced in a study of regulatory T cells in long-lasting Graves disease. Libraries of TCR beta came from iRepertoire HTBI primers plus Arm-PCR of CDR3 regions. TCRdb processed the multiplex PCR reads anew with MiXCR; each CDR3 protein has one entry. The data contain under 500,000 distinct CDR3 sequences, 20% of them singletons. Time point reported: persistent/refractory GD, antithyroid drugs over 5 years with positive TRAb. The TCR library was made from RNA that had been extracted from PBMCs in TRIzol. This specimen consisted of peripheral blood mononuclear cells (PBMCs), obtained when the disease was refractory, from a patient treated with antithyroid drugs. These receptors were taken from a female donor with Graves disease.

In its sample, this clonotype was seen many times. This sequence joins TRBV28 and TRBJ1-1, with 7 bases aligning to TRBD1. Germline loops: CDR1 MDHEN, CDR2 SYDVKM. The CDR3 is 14 residues long. V shed 6 bases, J shed 1 base, and the junction held 5 bases outside the gene matches. CDR3 amino acids: CASSPDRPNTEAFF. Here the CDR3 DNA reads TGTGCCAGCAGCCCGGACAGGCCGAACACTGAAGCTTTCTTT.

V is TRBV28 and J is TRBJ1-4; TRBD1 is a possible D gene (5 bases). From germline, CDR1 is MDHEN and CDR2 SYDVKM. V was clipped by 4 bases and J by 12 bases, with 30 bases between them. This CDR3 contains 18 residues. In DNA form, the CDR3 reads TGTGCCAGCAGTTCCCAGACCCGGAAGGGGTTTAGGGTCGGGGAACTGTTTTTT. Translating gives CASSSQTRKGFRVGELFF.

This clonotype was counted at least ten times. J is TRBJ1-2 and V is TRBV6-1; no clear D gene. Trimming cost V 6 bases and J 0 bases, with 8 bases left between them. The CDR3 is 13 residues long. Germline CDR1 and CDR2: MNHNS and SASEGT. CDR3 DNA: TGTGCCAGCAGAAACGGCGCTAACTATGGCTACACCTTC. Its translation is CASRNGANYGYTF.

This clonotype was recorded a few times. The V and J genes are TRBV27 and TRBJ1-2, with unresolved D. V was shortened by 2 bases and J by 4 bases, with 8 bases between the two germline ends. Germline V gene data show CDR1 as MNHEY and CDR2 as SMNVEV (reference sequence). The CDR3 contains 13 residues. DNA for the CDR3: TGTGCCAGCAGTTTAGGAGTTAGCTATGGCTACACCTTC. It codes for CASSLGVSYGYTF.

The V call is TRBV25-1, the J call TRBJ2-5; D possibly corresponds to TRBD2 (5 bases). The V gene lost 8 bases and the J gene lost 4 bases, with 17 bases spanning the gap. Germline values: CDR1 MGHDK, CDR2 SYGVNS. CDR3 length equals 14 residues. CDR3 loop: CASSGRRRGETQYF. The CDR3 DNA reads TGTGCCAGCTCCGGGCGGAGGAGAGGAGAGACCCAGTACTTC.

This clonotype was found many times. The chain couples TRBV2 to TRBJ1-5; possible D gene TRBD1, 5 bases. Between the trimmed V and J ends, which lost 4 bases and 4 bases, there was a span of 8 bases. This CDR3 has 13 amino acids. Germline lookup yields CDR1 SNHLY and CDR2 FYNNEI. The CDR3 loop reads CASSGDSNQPQHF. The CDR3 DNA sequence: TGTGCCAGCAGTGGTGACAGTAATCAGCCCCAGCATTTT.

V is TRBV5-1 and J is TRBJ2-5; 9 positions match TRBD1. The CDR3 length is 15 residues. Trimming at V came to 4 bases and at J to 9 bases, leaving 13 bases not matched to a gene. The germline V gene encodes CDR1 SGHRS and CDR2 YFSETQ. For the CDR3, the DNA is TGCGCCAGCAGCGCAGTTTCGGGACAGGGTCGAGCCCAGTACTTC. It is translated as CASSAVSGQGRAQYF. Complete variable domain (other parts from reference TRBV5-1 and TRBJ2-5): KAGVTQTPRYLIKTRGQQVTLSCSPISGHRSVSWYQQTPGQGLQFLFEYFSETQRNKGNFPGRFSGRQFSNSRSEMNVSTLELGDSALYLCASSAVSGQGRAQYFGPGTRLLVL.

This clonotype has more than one count but fewer than ten. This sequence joins TRBV6-1 and TRBJ2-2; TRBD1 agrees at 7 bases. Per the germline V gene, CDR1 is MNHNS and CDR2 is SASEGT. This CDR3 has 15 residues. V trimming: 6 bases; J trimming: 3 bases; junction bases outside the gene matches: 7. This CDR3 reads CASRTGQSYTGELFF. CDR3 nucleotide sequence: TGTGCCAGCAGAACGGGACAGTCGTACACCGGGGAGCTGTTTTTT.

This clonotype was detected ten times or more. The chain couples TRBV6-1 to TRBJ1-2; D possibly corresponds to TRBD1 (6 bases). This CDR3 has 14 residues. V gave up 5 bases and J gave up 2 bases, with 12 bases separating them. Germline assignment: CDR1 MNHNS and CDR2 SASEGT. The CDR3 DNA follows: TGTGCCAGCAGTACAGGACAGTGGAACTATGGCTACACCTTC. Its translation: CASSTGQWNYGYTF.

Remarks on this clonotype: The conserved final phenylalanine or tryptophan is absent from the CDR3, which likely points to a read error. It is unclear where the CDR3 begins or ends on the DNA, so no DNA is shown, and the CDR3 is as TCRdb lists it. The chain carries TRBV7-9 and TRBJ1-2; the table's D call TRBD1 went unverified against the DNA. The CDR3 comprises 13 residues, both ends counted. Germline assignment: CDR1 SEHNR and CDR2 FQNEAQ (reference sequence). CDR3 sequence: CASSSTRTETSTL.

Ten or more counts support this clonotype. The genes are TRBV6-2 or TRBV6-3 and TRBJ1-5; the D is unclear. The CDR3 is 14 residues long. Trimming left V 0 bases short and J 4 bases short, with 7 bases between. The germline V gene encodes CDR1 MNHEY and CDR2 SVGEGT. The CDR3 DNA sequence: TGTGCCAGCAGTTACTCGATCTCAAATCAGCCCCAGCATTTT. The encoded protein is CASSYSISNQPQHF.

As concerns this clonotype: The conserved closing phenylalanine or tryptophan is absent in this CDR3, likely reflecting a read error. The chain carries TRBV4-2 and TRBJ2-7; 8 bases are shared with TRBD1. The length of the CDR3 is 15 residues. The V and J ends lost 0 bases and 4 bases, in that order; junction bases with no gene match: 5. Germline CDR1 and CDR2: LGHNA and YNFKEQ. CDR3 loop: CASSQERDRRYEQYL. The CDR3 DNA is TGTGCCAGCAGCCAAGAACGGGACAGGAGGTACGAGCAGTACCTC.

This clonotype showed up many times. The genes are TRBV7-2 and TRBJ1-5; D gene uncertain. V was trimmed by 5 bases and J by 1 base, leaving 15 bases between them. The CDR3 has 16 amino acids. Germline CDR1 is SGHTA and CDR2 is FQGNSA. The CDR3 spells CASSADGGPSNQPQHF. Here the CDR3 DNA reads TGTGCCAGCAGCGCAGACGGAGGCCCAAGCAATCAGCCCCAGCATTTT.

The chain joins TRBV2 to TRBJ2-1; the D is unclear. Germline CDR1 is SNHLY and CDR2 is FYNNEI. CDR3 length: 14 amino acids. V was clipped by 4 bases and J by 7 bases, with 14 bases between them. CDR3 in DNA: TGTGCCAGCAGTGTCGTAGTCGTAGTGAATGAGCAGTTCTTC. It encodes CASSVVVVVNEQFF. The whole variable domain, filled in from reference TRBV2 and TRBJ2-1, reads EPEVTQTPSHQVTQMGQEVILRCVPISNHLYFYWYRQILGQKVEFLVSFYNNEISEKSEIFDDQFSVERPDGSNFTLKIRSTKLEDSAMYFCASSVVVVVNEQFFGPGTRLTVL.

This clonotype was observed a few times. The gene calls are TRBV20-1 and TRBJ2-7; unclear D gene. V was clipped by 5 bases and J by 8 bases, with 10 bases between them. The CDR3 sequence is 10 residues long. Germline values: CDR1 DFQATT, CDR2 SNEGSKA (reference sequence). CDR3 DNA sequence: TGCAGTGCTCGTATGGAGAAGCAGTACTTC. Its translation: CSARMEKQYF.

This clonotype has just a few counts. The chain is built from TRBV3-1 and TRBJ1-2; TRBD1 matches at 8 bases. The V gene's germline CDR1 is LGHDT and CDR2 YNNKEL (reference sequence). The CDR3 extends over 16 amino acids. Unmatched junction bases numbered 5, after V lost 2 bases and J lost 0 bases. The CDR3 DNA is TGTGCCAGCAGCCAAAGGCTACAGGGGGCTAACTATGGCTACACCTTC. It codes for CASSQRLQGANYGYTF.

The chain is built from TRBV6-2 or TRBV6-3 and TRBJ2-2; no definite D call. This CDR3 contains 15 residues. Trimming shortened V by 5 bases and J by 7 bases, and 17 bases separated the two germline ends. Germline V gene sequence: CDR1 MNHEY, CDR2 SVGEGT. CDR3 sequence reads: CASSETVGSVGELFF. The CDR3 DNA reads as TGTGCCAGCAGTGAAACTGTGGGATCCGTCGGGGAGCTGTTTTTT.

This clonotype appeared many times. The V gene is TRBV3-1, the J gene TRBJ1-4; D is uncertain. The germline gives CDR1 LGHDT, CDR2 YNNKEL (reference sequence). The length of the CDR3 is 15 residues. Trimming stripped 1 base from V and 7 bases from J, with 13 bases between. CDR3 coding DNA: TGTGCCAGCAGCCAAGCCCGGGATAATCGTGAAAAACTGTTTTTT. Its protein product is CASSQARDNREKLFF.

This clonotype was seen a handful of times. V and J are TRBV29-1 and TRBJ2-7, with D perhaps matching TRBD2 (6 bases). Trimming cost V 7 bases and J 4 bases, with 14 bases left between them. This CDR3 contains 12 residues. CDR1 is SQVTM and CDR2 is ANQGSEA in the germline V gene. CDR3 amino acids: CSGGEAGYEQYF. CDR3 bases: TGCAGCGGGGGGGAGGCAGGGTACGAGCAGTACTTC.

This clonotype has more than one count but fewer than ten. Germline is not matched at one junction end, which may reflect a read error. The chain carries TRBV28 and TRBJ2-2; D is undetermined. The CDR3 totals 12 residues. The germline CDR1 and CDR2 sequences are MDHEN and SYDVKM. CDR3 sequence: CAGSLTAGELFF. The CDR3 DNA follows: TGTGCCGGCAGTTTAACGGCCGGGGAGCTGTTTTTT.

There are a few counts of this clonotype. The V call is TRBV27, the J call TRBJ1-2; 8 bases fit TRBD1. Germline CDR1 reads MNHEY; CDR2 reads SMNVEV (reference sequence). Trimming took 4 bases from V and 4 from J; bases not matched to a gene: 5. The CDR3 runs 14 residues. The CDR3 DNA is TGTGCCAGCAGTTCGACAGGGGCTCGCTATGGCTACACCTTC. Amino acids: CASSSTGARYGYTF.

This clonotype was seen repeatedly, ten times or more. V gene TRBV7-2 combines with J gene TRBJ1-6; D is uncertain. Germline CDR1 SGHTA, CDR2 FQGNSA. The ends were cut back, 3 bases at V and 9 bases at J, with 15 bases in the middle. CDR3 size: 15 residues. CDR3 sequence (DNA): TGTGCCAGCAGCTTCATCCTGTACGAGGGTTCACCCCTCCACTTT. Its translation is CASSFILYEGSPLHF.

This clonotype was observed at least ten times. V gene TRBV28 combines with J gene TRBJ1-2; 7 bases agree with TRBD1. Per germline, CDR1 MDHEN and CDR2 SYDVKM. Trimming took 5 bases from V and 5 from J; bases not matched to a gene: 8. The CDR3 consists of 14 residues. The CDR3 DNA follows: TGTGCCAGCAGTACACAGACAGGGCGGTATGGCTACACCTTC. Encoded protein: CASSTQTGRYGYTF.

This clonotype has just a few counts. The V gene is TRBV5-1, the J gene TRBJ2-7; D ambiguous. Germline V gene sequence: CDR1 SGHRS, CDR2 YFSETQ. Trimming pared 0 bases from V and 0 bases from J, leaving 7 bases between. The CDR3 contains 14 residues. The CDR3 sequence is CASSLGPSSYEQYF. Here the CDR3 DNA reads TGCGCCAGCAGCTTGGGCCCAAGCTCCTACGAGCAGTACTTC.

This clonotype turned up a few times. This sequence joins TRBV4-3 and TRBJ2-7; TRBD2 matches 9 bases. The germline CDR1 and CDR2 sequences are LGHNA and YSLEER. The junction had 6 bases not matched to a gene; V was cut back by 0 bases and J by 6 bases. CDR3 length equals 15 residues. CDR3 sequence (DNA): TGCGCCAGCAGCCAAGAGGTGCTAGCGGGACTCGAGCAGTACTTC. It specifies CASSQEVLAGLEQYF.

This clonotype came up a few times. This chain uses TRBV27 with TRBJ2-2; weak D call: TRBD2 (7 bases). From germline, CDR1 is MNHEY and CDR2 SMNVEV (reference sequence). Trimming took 4 bases from V and 2 from J, leaving 14 bases between them. The CDR3 is made up of 16 amino acids. The CDR3 DNA follows: TGTGCCAGCAGTTCGCCGGGGGGCATTAACACCGGGGAGCTGTTTTTT. As protein: CASSSPGGINTGELFF.

This clonotype was recorded at least ten times. V is TRBV28 and J is TRBJ1-5; 7 nucleotides match TRBD1. The CDR3 has 14 amino acids. The V and J ends lost 3 bases and 6 bases, in that order; junction bases with no gene match: 5. Germline V gene sequence: CDR1 MDHEN, CDR2 SYDVKM. The CDR3 protein is CASSFRTGAQPQHF. The CDR3 DNA follows: TGTGCCAGCAGTTTCCGCACAGGGGCTCAGCCCCAGCATTTT.